This entry features one TCR beta chain sequence. Its antigen is not known. PCR involved 60 Vbeta and 13 Jbeta primers. The method was immunoSEQ multiplex PCR; TCRdb's version includes in-frame clones alone and lacks a portion of them. The sample lists more than 100,000 clones; 80% were seen once. These data originate in a study of cytomegalovirus exposure and HLA in healthy donors. Study findings and constraints: Published work reported that the classifier diagnosed cytomegalovirus status with high specificity and sensitivity. At a 0.05 false discovery rate, a later analysis found around 15,000 TCR beta sequences to be associated with HLA alleles. The study designated 164 TCR beta chains cytomegalovirus-associated.

The TCR sequence derives from a female donor in good health and CMV-seropositive. The sample consisted of PBMCs.

For the CDR3, the DNA is TGTGCCAGCAGCTGGGGACAGGGAAGAGAGACCCAGTACTTC. It encodes CASSWGQGRETQYF. The rearrangement joins TRBV6-5 to TRBJ2-5, with TRBD1 matching 9 bases. V lost 6 bases to trimming and J lost 4 bases; unmatched junction nucleotides: 6. This CDR3 has 14 residues. Germline loops: CDR1 MNHEY, CDR2 SVGAGI.